This T cell receptor (beta chain) is drawn from a study of shared clonotypes between healthy human individuals (TCRdb year 2020). Regarding the study in general: A couple of women and three men aged 18 to 49 years were included in the cohort. For each donor, CD4 naive and CD4 memory were each given three plates, CD8 naive was given two plates, and CD8 memory was given one plate. The study deeply sequenced blood TCR repertoires of about five healthy adults to estimate repertoire size and the extent of clonotype sharing between individuals. To increase sequencing depth and limit assay-specific biases, TCR repertoire library preparation and sequencing were carried out by different laboratories using diverse techniques. Between about 0.8 and 9 billion PBMCs per donor were obtained by leukapheresis.

General findings and caveats noted by the study authors: When a handful of donors were compared, the shared fraction of clonotypes was 5% to 6.5% for naive CD4, roughly 3.4% for naive CD8, 2.3% for memory CD4, and 0.35% to 0.4% for memory CD8. Based on pairwise subsampling, the degree of clonotype sharing among donors was expected to be affected by sequencing depth. Compared with non-shared clonotypes, the clonotypes found in all four sorted-subset donors had higher generation probabilities. Because the study included only a small number of donors, the genetic and exposure-history diversity represented was limited. Naive subsets generally had larger estimated clonotype richness than memory subsets did. Sampling was restricted to blood, and TCR repertoires in tissues likely differ from the TCR repertoires found in blood. Rarefaction of sorted-subset datasets indicated incomplete sequencing despite the large sequencing depth.

Using the deep immunoSEQ assay, TCR CDR3 regions were amplified from genomic DNA by multiplex PCR. Extracted genomic DNA from each cell subset was spread evenly across all wells of several immunoSEQ 96-well plates, with each plate serving as a replicate. Each replicate PCR for sorted subsets received around 210 ng genomic DNA, equal to about 30,000 T cell genomes. The purified libraries were quantified using a Qubit 3.0 fluorometer, sized with a Bioanalyzer 2100, and then quantified again using the KAPA Library Quantification kit. Every immunoSEQ 96-well plate was sequenced on a dedicated single-read 150-cycle Illumina NextSeq 550 flow cell. Processing in the source paper ran as follows. Because only junctional sequences without quality scores were contained in the immunoSEQ output, filtering matching that applied to full-length reads could not be performed. Sequences were annotated with PyIR, a Python wrapper for IgBLAST v1.9, using IMGT germline references to assign V/J genes and CDR3. Any read was removed if the V/J assignment was weak (E-value above 1e-6), the CDR3 was missing, or the read contained stop codons, out-of-frame junctions, or ambiguous translated residues. V3J clonotypes were defined by identical inferred V gene, J gene, and CDR3 amino acid sequence. Percentage overlap between repertoires was computed as shared unique clonotypes divided by the size of the smaller repertoire. Repertoire richness was assessed with RTK rarefaction, the Chao1 estimator, and Recon v2.1 estimates of unobserved clonotypes. OLGA was used to compute generation probabilities for all TCRbeta clonotypes that the gDNA method yielded from a handful of donors. Not all clones reach the TCRdb copy of this immuneACCESS table, which keeps in-frame sequences only. Checked studies attribute under half of the gap to unresolved V genes and leave the rest unexplained. The DNA gave D and trimming, while V, J and clone size come from that table. In all, the sample holds about 1.5 million clones, and approximately 98% of those were seen once. The ten largest clones take up 0.45% of the sample.

Comments on this clone: This clone's antigen is unknown. Per-base qualities were not stored, and no clone one base away is much larger.

Healthy HIV-negative adults with no recently reported acute infections or vaccinations were included as donors. All donors were Caucasian adults living in Nashville, Tennessee, USA. CD4+ T cells were enriched through magnetic negative selection, after which naive cells were positively selected on CD45RA and the remaining negative fraction served as the memory subset. Blood was collected by leukapheresis, and PBMCs were isolated by Ficoll-Histopaque density gradient centrifugation and then cryopreserved in liquid nitrogen vapor phase. Analytical flow cytometry was used to check the purity and quantity of every magnetically sorted T cell population. From each sorted fraction, genomic DNA was isolated and quantified by UV absorbance on a Nanodrop 2000c. The germline V gene supplies CDR1 WSHSY and CDR2 SAAADI. The CDR3 sequence holds 15 residues, the cysteine and phenylalanine included. Only the CDR3 DNA stays, 45 bases, in frame from base 1. The junction carries 9 bases between V and J, which are trimmed by 3 bases and 0 bases respectively.

The chain joins TRBV10-2 to TRBJ2-1; no D gene call is confident. Sequenced input: naive CD4+ T cells sorted from blood. The cell subset or site label of this sample denotes: CD45RA+ positively selected. The source of this sequence is a man younger than 45 in good health. In nucleotides, the sequence is TGCGCCAGCAGTGATAACGGGTACTCCTACAATGAGCAGTTCTTC. The translation is CASSDNGYSYNEQFF.